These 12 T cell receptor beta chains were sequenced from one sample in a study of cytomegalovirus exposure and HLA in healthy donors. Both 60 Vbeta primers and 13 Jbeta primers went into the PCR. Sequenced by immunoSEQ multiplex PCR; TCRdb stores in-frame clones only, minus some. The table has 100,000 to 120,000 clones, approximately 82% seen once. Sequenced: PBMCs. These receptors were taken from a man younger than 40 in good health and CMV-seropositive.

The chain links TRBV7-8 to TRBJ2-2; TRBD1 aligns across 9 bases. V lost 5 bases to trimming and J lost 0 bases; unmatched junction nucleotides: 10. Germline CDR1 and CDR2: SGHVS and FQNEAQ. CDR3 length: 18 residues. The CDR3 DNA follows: TGTGCCAGCAGCCTCGGGACAGGGTTATACCCGAACACCGGGGAGCTGTTTTTT. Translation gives CASSLGTGLYPNTGELFF.

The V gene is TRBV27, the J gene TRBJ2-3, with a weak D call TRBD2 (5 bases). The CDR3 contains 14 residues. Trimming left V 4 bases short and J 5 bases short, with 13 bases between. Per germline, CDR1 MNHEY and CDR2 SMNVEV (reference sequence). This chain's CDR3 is CASSSDPGGDTQYF. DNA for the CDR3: TGTGCCAGCAGTTCCGACCCCGGAGGAGATACGCAGTATTTT.

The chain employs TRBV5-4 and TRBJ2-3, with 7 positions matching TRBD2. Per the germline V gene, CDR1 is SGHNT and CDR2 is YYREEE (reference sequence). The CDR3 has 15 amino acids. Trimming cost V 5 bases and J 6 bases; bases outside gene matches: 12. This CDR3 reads CASRPWGTSADTQYF. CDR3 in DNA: TGTGCCAGCAGGCCCTGGGGAACTAGCGCCGATACGCAGTATTTT.

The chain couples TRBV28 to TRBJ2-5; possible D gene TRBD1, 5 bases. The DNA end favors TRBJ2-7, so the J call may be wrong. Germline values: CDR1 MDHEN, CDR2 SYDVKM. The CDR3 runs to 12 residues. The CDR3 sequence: CASYRNTYEQYF. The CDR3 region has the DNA TGTGCCAGTTACAGGAACACCTACGAGCAGTACTTC.

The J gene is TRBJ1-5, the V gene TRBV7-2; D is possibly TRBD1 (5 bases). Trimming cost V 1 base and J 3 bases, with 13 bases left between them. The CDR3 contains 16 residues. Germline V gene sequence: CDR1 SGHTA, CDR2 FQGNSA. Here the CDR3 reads CASSLVTQAPNQPQHF. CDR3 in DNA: TGTGCCAGCAGCTTAGTGACACAGGCCCCCAATCAGCCCCAGCATTTT.

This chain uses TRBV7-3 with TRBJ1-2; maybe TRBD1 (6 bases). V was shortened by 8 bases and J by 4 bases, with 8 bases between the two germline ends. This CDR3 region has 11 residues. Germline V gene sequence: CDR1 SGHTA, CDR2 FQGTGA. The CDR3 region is CASGGAYGYTF. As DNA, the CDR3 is TGTGCCAGCGGGGGGGCCTATGGCTACACCTTC.

The CDR3 reads CASSQDRVSDSQYF. In nucleotides, the CDR3 is TGTGCCAGCAGCCAGGACAGGGTCTCGGACAGTCAGTACTTC. The J gene is TRBJ2-4, the V gene TRBV7-6; 8 bases map to TRBD1. The V and J ends lost 5 bases and 12 bases, in that order; junction bases with no gene match: 12. There are 14 residues in the CDR3. The germline V gene has CDR1 SGHVS and CDR2 FNYEAQ.

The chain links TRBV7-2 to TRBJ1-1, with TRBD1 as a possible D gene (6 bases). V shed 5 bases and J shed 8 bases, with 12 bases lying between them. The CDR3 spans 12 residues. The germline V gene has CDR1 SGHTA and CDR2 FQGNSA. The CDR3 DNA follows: TGTGCCAGCAGCCCCAATACAGGGGAAGCTTTCTTT. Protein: CASSPNTGEAFF.

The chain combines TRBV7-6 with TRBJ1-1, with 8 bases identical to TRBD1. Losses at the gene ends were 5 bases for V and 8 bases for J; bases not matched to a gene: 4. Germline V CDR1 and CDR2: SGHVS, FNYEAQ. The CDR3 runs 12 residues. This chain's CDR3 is CASSLTGGEAFF. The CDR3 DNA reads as TGTGCCAGCAGCCTCACAGGGGGAGAAGCTTTCTTT.

Written as DNA, the CDR3 is TGCGCCAGCAGCCAAGTCCCGCCCGGGACAGGGGGCGGCTACACCTTC. Translating it yields CASSQVPPGTGGGYTF. J is TRBJ1-2 and V is TRBV4-1; TRBD1 matches 12 bases. From germline, CDR1 is MGHRA and CDR2 YSYEKL. CDR3 length: 16 residues. After removal of 1 base from V and 8 bases from J, the junction contained 8 bases not matched to a gene.

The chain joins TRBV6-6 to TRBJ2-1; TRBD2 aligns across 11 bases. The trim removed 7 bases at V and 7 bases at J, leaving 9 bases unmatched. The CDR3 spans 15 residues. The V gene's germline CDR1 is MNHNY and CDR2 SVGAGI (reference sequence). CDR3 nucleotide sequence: TGTGCCAGCACCATAAGGCTAGCGGGGGGTAATGAGCAGTTCTTC. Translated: CASTIRLAGGNEQFF.

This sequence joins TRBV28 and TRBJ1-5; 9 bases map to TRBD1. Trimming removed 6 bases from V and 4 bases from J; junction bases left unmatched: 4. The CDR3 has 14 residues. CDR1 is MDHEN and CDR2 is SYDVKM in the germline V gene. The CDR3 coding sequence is TGTGCCAGCAGGGGACAGGGCCCTAATCAGCCCCAGCATTTT. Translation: CASRGQGPNQPQHF.